The 21 T cell receptor beta chains reported below all come from one sample, sequenced in a study of T cells after posttransplantation cyclophosphamide. The assay was immunoSEQ multiplex PCR, and TCRdb's table has in-frame clones only and misses some. The table includes 11,000 or so clones, roughly 2% detected once. Busulfan-fludarabine conditioning, marrow transplant, and cyclophosphamide on days +3 and +4 were administered. Sequencing used PBMCs, obtained after allogeneic stem cell transplant with posttransplant cyclophosphamide. The receptors originated from a male patient aged 30 to 40 who received an allogeneic stem cell transplant from a related donor, was CMV-positive, and had no GVHD. The graft donor may account for some of the T cells.

The chain joins TRBV7-8 to TRBJ2-7; 7 nucleotides match TRBD1. The CDR3 has 14 amino acids. Germline-derived CDR1 and CDR2 are SGHVS and FQNEAQ. V was pared by 5 bases and J by 4 bases, with 8 bases of the junction left unmatched. CDR3 nucleotides: TGTGCCAGCAGCCTATACGACAGGGAGTACGAGCAGTACTTC. Protein product: CASSLYDREYEQYF.

This clone was seen only a few times. CDR3 sequence: CASIVGQGLATNEKLFF. DNA of the CDR3: TGTGCCAGCATCGTAGGACAGGGGCTTGCAACTAATGAAAAACTGTTTTTT. The chain uses TRBV2 and TRBJ1-4, with TRBD1 matching over 9 bases. CDR3 length equals 17 residues. In germline, CDR1 is SNHLY, CDR2 FYNNEI. The ends lost 7 bases at V and 0 bases at J; junction bases unmatched: 9.

CDR3 bases: TGTGCCAGCAGCGCACTAGCTACGAACACCGGGGAGCTGTTTTTT. Translation gives CASSALATNTGELFF. This chain links TRBV11-3 with TRBJ2-2, with TRBD2 as a possible D gene (6 bases). Germline lookup yields CDR1 SGHNT and CDR2 YENEEA. V lost 5 bases and J lost 0, with 10 bases in between. This CDR3 has 15 residues.

This clone was seen a handful of times. The chain recombines TRBV6-5 with TRBJ2-2; the D gene is possibly TRBD1 (6 bases). The ends were cut back, 2 bases at V and 6 bases at J, with 10 bases in the middle. Germline assignment: CDR1 MNHEY and CDR2 SVGAGI. This CDR3 contains 14 residues. The chain's CDR3 is CASSYGGLAGELFF. The CDR3 nucleotides are TGTGCCAGCAGTTACGGGGGCCTCGCCGGGGAGCTGTTTTTT.

This clone was detected only a few times. The rearrangement uses TRBV18 and TRBJ2-5; 9 positions agree with TRBD1. The CDR3 length is 14 residues. Germline-derived CDR1 and CDR2 are KGHSH and LQKENI. V shed 5 bases and J 4 bases; nucleotides not matched to a gene: 5. The DNA for the CDR3 is TGTGCCAGCTCATCGGGACAGGGTAGAGAGACCCAGTACTTC. Its translation is CASSSGQGRETQYF.

J is TRBJ2-7 and V is TRBV7-8, with TRBD2 matching 8 bases. CDR3 size: 16 residues. Losses at the gene ends were 5 bases for V and 2 bases for J; bases not matched to a gene: 11. In germline, CDR1 is SGHVS, CDR2 FQNEAQ. The CDR3 nucleotides are TGTGCCAGCAGCCGGAGCGCCGGGACTAGTCCCTACGAGCAGTACTTC. Translation gives CASSRSAGTSPYEQYF.

The chain is built from TRBV7-9 and TRBJ2-7; 9 bases are shared with TRBD2. Germline trimming cut 3 bases from V and 2 bases from J; bases unmatched to any gene: 5. Germline assignment: CDR1 SEHNR and CDR2 FQNEAQ (reference sequence). The CDR3 covers 15 residues. The CDR3 bases are TGTGCCAGCAGCTTTGGACTAGCGCAAACCTACGAGCAGTACTTC. It is translated as CASSFGLAQTYEQYF.

This chain joins TRBV6-1 and TRBJ2-7; D gene uncertain. Germline CDR1 and CDR2: MNHNS and SASEGT. The CDR3 is made up of 13 amino acids. The V end lost 2 bases, the J end lost 3 bases, and 8 bases lay between the germline ends. The CDR3 DNA is TGTGCCAGCAGTGAAAACAGAAACTACGAGCAGTACTTC. This sequence encodes CASSENRNYEQYF.

The V gene is TRBV6-1, the J gene TRBJ2-1; D is uncertain. The germline V and J ends were trimmed by 2 bases and 5 bases, with 7 bases remaining between them. CDR1 is MNHNS and CDR2 is SASEGT in the germline V gene. The CDR3 consists of 13 residues. CDR3 DNA: TGTGCCAGCAGTGAATGGGCTCACAATGAGCAGTTCTTC. Translation: CASSEWAHNEQFF.

This clone was counted only a few times. The V gene is TRBV28, the J gene TRBJ1-2; a possible D gene is TRBD1 (6 bases). This CDR3 has 17 residues. The germline V gene encodes CDR1 MDHEN and CDR2 SYDVKM. The V and J ends lost 4 bases and 5 bases respectively, with 23 bases between them. CDR3 coding DNA: TGTGCCAGCAGTTCCTCGACAGGCCCGGAAACAAAGTATGGCTACACCTTC. Translated: CASSSSTGPETKYGYTF.

The chain links TRBV28 to TRBJ2-7; 8 bases are shared with TRBD1. The CDR3 length is 15 residues. With V trimmed by 6 bases and J by 3 bases, 10 bases remained unmatched. Germline-derived CDR1 and CDR2 are MDHEN and SYDVKM. The CDR3 nucleotides are TGTGCCAGCAGCCTATCCCGGACAGGGAACTACGAGCAGTACTTC. This codes for CASSLSRTGNYEQYF.

In its sample, this clone ranks as medium-sized. The V call is TRBV28, the J call TRBJ1-1; 8 bases line up with TRBD1. CDR3 length equals 15 residues. Germline assignment: CDR1 MDHEN and CDR2 SYDVKM. J gave up 5 bases and V 2 bases, and 7 bases lay outside the gene matches. CDR3 nucleotide sequence: TGTGCCAGCAGTTTACGGGGGACAGGTGGGACTGAAGCTTTCTTT. It is translated as CASSLRGTGGTEAFF.

V is TRBV2 and J is TRBJ2-1, with 9 bases that match TRBD2. Germline V gene lookup returns CDR1 SNHLY and CDR2 FYNNEI. J gave up 6 bases and V 7 bases, and 7 bases lay outside the gene matches. This CDR3 region has 14 residues. DNA of the CDR3: TGTGCCAGCAAGAATAGCGGGAGTTCCAATGAGCAGTTCTTC. It yields the protein CASKNSGSSNEQFF.

This rearrangement joins TRBV7-3 to TRBJ2-5; TRBD2 matches 7 bases. CDR3 length: 14 amino acids. The germline gives CDR1 SGHTA, CDR2 FQGTGA. V shed 4 bases and J 1 base; nucleotides not matched to a gene: 3. The CDR3 loop is CASSSGGSQETQYF. In DNA form, the CDR3 reads TGTGCCAGCAGCTCCGGGGGGAGCCAAGAGACCCAGTACTTC.

J is TRBJ2-1 and V is TRBV2; the match to TRBD2 covers 9 bases. V lost 3 bases, J lost 5 bases, and 5 bases stayed unmatched. Germline CDR1 SNHLY, CDR2 FYNNEI. This CDR3 has 15 amino acids. The CDR3 DNA follows: TGTGCCAGCAGTGATCCAGCGGGAGGCCACAATGAGCAGTTCTTC. Translated, it gives CASSDPAGGHNEQFF.

The chain carries TRBV7-2 and TRBJ2-2, with 8 bases matching TRBD1. V shed 2 bases and J 6 bases; nucleotides not matched to a gene: 5. The CDR3 covers 15 residues. Germline V gene sequence: CDR1 SGHTA, CDR2 FQGNSA. This chain's CDR3 is CASSLQGQVPGELFF. The CDR3 DNA sequence: TGTGCCAGCAGCTTACAGGGACAGGTCCCCGGGGAGCTGTTTTTT.

The chain recombines TRBV5-1 with TRBJ2-2, with D perhaps TRBD2 (5 bases). Trimming shortened V by 5 bases and J by 1 base, and 12 bases separated the two germline ends. Germline V gives CDR1 SGHRS, CDR2 YFSETQ. The CDR3 has 15 residues. The DNA of the CDR3 is TGCGCCAGCAGGCCGACTACCCTGAACACCGGGGAGCTGTTTTTT. It is translated as CASRPTTLNTGELFF. The complete variable domain, with remaining parts taken from reference TRBV5-1 and TRBJ2-2, reads KAGVTQTPRYLIKTRGQQVTLSCSPISGHRSVSWYQQTPGQGLQFLFEYFSETQRNKGNFPGRFSGRQFSNSRSEMNVSTLELGDSALYLCASRPTTLNTGELFFGEGSRLTVL.

The V gene is TRBV6-5, the J gene TRBJ2-7; maybe TRBD1 (5 bases). CDR1 and CDR2 (germline): MNHEY, SVGAGI. Trimming cost V 0 bases and J 4 bases, with 13 bases left between them. The CDR3 length is 15 residues. CDR3 coding DNA: TGTGCCAGCAGTTACTCGATTGCAGGGCCTTACGAGCAGTACTTC. Its protein is CASSYSIAGPYEQYF.

The V and J genes are TRBV14 and TRBJ2-7, with D possibly being TRBD2 (5 bases). CDR3 size: 15 residues. The V and J ends lost 5 bases and 3 bases respectively, with 17 bases between them. Looked up from germline, CDR1 is SGHDN and CDR2 is FVKESK. The CDR3 reads CASSTRVVGNYEQYF. CDR3 bases: TGTGCCAGCAGCACTAGAGTGGTCGGTAACTACGAGCAGTACTTC.

In its sample, this clone was seen a few times. The gene calls are TRBV15 and TRBJ2-1, with D possibly matching TRBD2 (5 bases). CDR3 length: 14 residues. CDR1 is LNHNV, CDR2 YYDKDF, per germline (reference sequence). Deletions cut 0 bases from V and 5 bases from J, with 8 bases between. The CDR3 DNA is TGTGCCACCAGCAGAGATCTAGCCGACAATGAGCAGTTCTTC. Translated: CATSRDLADNEQFF.

This chain connects TRBV13 to TRBJ2-1; TRBD2 aligns across 8 bases. This CDR3 region has 17 residues. CDR1 and CDR2 (germline): PRHDT, FYEKMQ (reference sequence). V shed 0 bases and J 8 bases; nucleotides not matched to a gene: 12. CDR3 protein: CASSLGNPGTRFHEQFF. The CDR3 coding sequence is TGTGCCAGCAGCTTAGGAAACCCGGGGACTAGATTTCATGAGCAGTTCTTC.